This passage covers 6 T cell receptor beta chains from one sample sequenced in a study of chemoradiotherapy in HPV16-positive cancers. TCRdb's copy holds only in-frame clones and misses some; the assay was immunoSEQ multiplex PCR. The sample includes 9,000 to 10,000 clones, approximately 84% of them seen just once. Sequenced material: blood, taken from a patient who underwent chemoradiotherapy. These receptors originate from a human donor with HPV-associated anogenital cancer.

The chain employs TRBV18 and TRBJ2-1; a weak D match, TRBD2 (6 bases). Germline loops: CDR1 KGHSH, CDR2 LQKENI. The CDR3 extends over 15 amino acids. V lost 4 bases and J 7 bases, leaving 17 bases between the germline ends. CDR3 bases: TGTGCCAGCTCACAAACCGGGACTGGACTGAATGAGCAGTTCTTC. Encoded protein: CASSQTGTGLNEQFF.

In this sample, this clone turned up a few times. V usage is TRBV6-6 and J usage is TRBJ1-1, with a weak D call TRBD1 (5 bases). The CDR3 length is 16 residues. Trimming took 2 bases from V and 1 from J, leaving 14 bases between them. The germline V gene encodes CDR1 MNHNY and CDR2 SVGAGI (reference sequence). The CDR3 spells CASSYGPGRGNTEAFF. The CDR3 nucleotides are TGTGCCAGCAGTTACGGGCCAGGGCGAGGGAACACTGAAGCTTTCTTT.

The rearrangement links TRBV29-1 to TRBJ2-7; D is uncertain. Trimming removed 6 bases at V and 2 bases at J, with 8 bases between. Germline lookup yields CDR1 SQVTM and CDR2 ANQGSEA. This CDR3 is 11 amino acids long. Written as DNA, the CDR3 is TGCAGCGTCCTAAACACCTACGAGCAGTACTTC. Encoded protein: CSVLNTYEQYF.

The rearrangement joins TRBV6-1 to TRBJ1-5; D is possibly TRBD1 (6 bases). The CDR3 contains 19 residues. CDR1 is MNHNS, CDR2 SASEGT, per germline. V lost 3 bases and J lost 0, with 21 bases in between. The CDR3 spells CASSDFTLLQGYSNQPQHF. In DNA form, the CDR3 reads TGTGCCAGCAGTGACTTCACACTTCTACAGGGTTATAGCAATCAGCCCCAGCATTTT.

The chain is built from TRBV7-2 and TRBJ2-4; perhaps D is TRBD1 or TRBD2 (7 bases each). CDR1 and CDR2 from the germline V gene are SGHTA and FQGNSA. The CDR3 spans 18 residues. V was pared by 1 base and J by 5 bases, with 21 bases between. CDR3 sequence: CASSLVRARGGNQNIQYF. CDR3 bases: TGTGCCAGCAGCTTAGTTCGCGCCAGGGGGGGTAATCAAAACATTCAGTACTTC.

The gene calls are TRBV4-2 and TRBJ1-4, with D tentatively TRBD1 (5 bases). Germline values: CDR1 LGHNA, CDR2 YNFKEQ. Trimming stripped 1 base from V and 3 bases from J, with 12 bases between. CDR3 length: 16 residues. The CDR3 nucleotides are TGTGCCAGCAGCCAAGCCGAGGACACCGCTAATGAAAAACTGTTTTTT. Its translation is CASSQAEDTANEKLFF.